The rows below give T cell receptor beta chains drawn from one sample of a study of blood T cell repertoires in COVID-19. Sequenced by immunoSEQ multiplex PCR; TCRdb stores in-frame clones only, minus some. The sample includes more than 200,000 clones, 80% to 85% of them seen just once. Sequencing used peripheral blood. Source of these receptors: a man between 60 and 70 years old with acute or convalescent COVID-19. Each CDR3 is given with its conserved first and last residue. Fields, in order: D gene, clone size, J gene, V gene, CDR3 protein, CDR3 DNA. D genes are given only for firm matches. Clone size is not always given. Where it is, it says once, few, many or a class for expanded clones.

TRBD2,NA,TRBJ2-3,TRBV27,CASSKYSGSQGTDTQYF,TGTGCCAGCAGCAAGTACAGCGGGAGTCAAGGCACAGATACGCAGTATTTT
NA,NA,TRBJ2-7,TRBV29-1,CSVEGVQGRSYEQYF,TGCAGCGTTGAAGGTGTCCAGGGCCGCTCCTACGAGCAGTACTTC
TRBD1,NA,TRBJ1-4,TRBV6-5,CASSSRTGMEKLFF,TGTGCCAGCAGTTCCCGGACAGGGATGGAAAAACTGTTTTTT
NA,few,TRBJ2-7,TRBV12-2,CASRLVAGISSYEQYF,TGTGCAAGTCGCTTAGTTGCGGGAATTAGCTCCTACGAGCAGTACTTC
NA,NA,TRBJ2-5,TRBV21-1,CASCLAGGLQETQYF,TGTGCCAGCTGCCTAGCGGGGGGCCTCCAAGAGACCCAGTACTTC
TRBD1,NA,TRBJ1-1,TRBV7-8,CASSYPGTGGVMAFF,TGTGCCAGCAGCTACCCCGGGACAGGGGGTGTTATGGCTTTCTTT
TRBD1,NA,TRBJ2-3,TRBV6-5,CASRDRVGTDTQYF,TGTGCCAGCAGGGACAGGGTCGGGACAGATACGCAGTATTTT
NA,NA,TRBJ1-2,TRBV7-8,CASSSDGIYYGYTF,TGTGCCAGCAGCTCAGACGGGATATACTATGGCTACACCTTC
TRBD1,NA,TRBJ1-1,TRBV7-3,CASSSTEGAPTFF,TGTGCCAGCAGCTCAACGGAGGGGGCCCCTACTTTCTTT
TRBD1,NA,TRBJ2-5,TRBV18,CASTRTGSVKDRPTQYF,TGTGCCAGCACCCGGACAGGGTCCGTTAAAGACCGTCCGACCCAGTACTTC
TRBD1,NA,TRBJ1-2,TRBV19,CASSPQGAPNYGYTF,TGTGCCAGTAGTCCTCAGGGGGCACCCAACTATGGCTACACCTTC
TRBD2,NA,TRBJ2-1,TRBV18,CASSKTSGRAVSYNEQFF,TGTGCCAGCTCAAAGACTAGCGGGAGGGCCGTATCTTACAATGAGCAGTTCTTC
TRBD2,NA,TRBJ2-7,TRBV28,CASRISGRAKGEQYF,TGTGCCAGCAGAATAAGCGGGAGGGCAAAAGGGGAGCAGTACTTC
NA,NA,TRBJ2-1,TRBV3-1/TRBV3-2,CASSPQYNSYNEQFF,TGTGCCAGCAGCCCGCAGTATAACTCCTACAATGAGCAGTTCTTC
NA,NA,TRBJ2-7,TRBV5-1,CASSTGQGGRNEQYF,TGCGCCAGCAGCACCGGACAGGGAGGGAGAAACGAGCAGTACTTC
NA,few,TRBJ1-5,TRBV4-1,CASSLSVENQPQHF,TGCGCCAGCAGCTTATCGGTGGAGAATCAGCCCCAGCATTTT
TRBD1,NA,TRBJ2-5,TRBV4-2,CASSPTGGRETQYF,TGTGCCAGCAGCCCTACAGGGGGTCGGGAGACCCAGTACTTC
NA,NA,TRBJ2-7,TRBV6-5,CASSSFPYEQYF,TGTGCCAGCAGTTCGTTTCCCTACGAGCAGTACTTC
TRBD2,NA,TRBJ2-3,TRBV3-1/TRBV3-2,CASSHSGGAADTQYF,TGTGCCAGCAGCCACAGCGGGGGGGCCGCAGATACGCAGTATTTT
NA,NA,TRBJ1-2,TRBV5-6,CASSPDQTVSGYTF,TGTGCCAGCAGCCCCGACCAGACAGTAAGTGGCTACACCTTC
NA,NA,TRBJ1-5,TRBV28,CASSEVVGPNFGQPQHF,TGTGCCAGCAGTGAGGTGGTAGGTCCCAACTTCGGGCAGCCCCAGCATTTT
TRBD1,NA,TRBJ2-3,TRBV28,CASSSGQGTDTQYF,TGTGCCAGCAGTTCGGGACAGGGCACAGATACGCAGTATTTT
TRBD1,NA,TRBJ2-4,TRBV19,CASSTGDSLAKNIQYF,TGTGCCAGTAGTACAGGGGACAGCTTAGCCAAAAACATTCAGTACTTC
NA,NA,TRBJ2-3,TRBV5-4,CASSLGPGTDTQYF,TGTGCCAGCAGCTTGGGACCGGGGACAGATACGCAGTATTTT
TRBD2,once,TRBJ2-3,TRBV13,CASSPRSGLAGPGTQYF,TGTGCCAGCAGCCCGCGATCGGGACTAGCGGGGCCAGGTACGCAGTATTTT
NA,NA,TRBJ2-1,TRBV5-1,CASSRTPPQGEQFF,TGCGCCAGCAGCAGGACTCCTCCCCAAGGAGAGCAGTTCTTC
TRBD1,NA,TRBJ2-7,TRBV28,CASRSAGTGAQIETYEQYF,TGTGCCAGCAGATCCGCCGGGACAGGGGCGCAAATCGAGACCTACGAGCAGTACTTC
TRBD2,NA,TRBJ2-3,TRBV7-9,CASSLGSSGGTDTQYF,TGTGCCAGCAGCTTAGGATCTAGCGGGGGGACAGATACGCAGTATTTT
TRBD1,few,TRBJ2-7,TRBV10-3,CATTDRASYEQYF,TGTGCCACCACGGACAGGGCGTCCTACGAGCAGTACTTC
TRBD2,NA,TRBJ2-7,TRBV27,CASSVTWTSLHEQYF,TGTGCCAGCAGTGTAACTTGGACTAGCCTCCACGAGCAGTACTTC
NA,once,TRBJ1-6,TRBV5-6,CASSLAEGTYNSPLHF,TGTGCCAGCAGCTTGGCCGAGGGGACATATAATTCACCCCTCCACTTT
TRBD1,NA,TRBJ2-7,TRBV7-3,CASSLGQGRQYF,TGTGCCAGCAGCTTAGGACAGGGGAGGCAGTACTTC
NA,NA,TRBJ2-2,TRBV6-5,CASSSTRANTGELFF,TGTGCCAGCAGTTCTACTAGGGCGAACACCGGGGAGCTGTTTTTT
NA,NA,TRBJ2-4,TRBV5-1,CASSLGGAKNIQYF,TGCGCCAGCAGCCTCGGGGGAGCCAAAAACATTCAGTACTTC
TRBD1,once,TRBJ1-1,TRBV4-2,CASSQVPTGAYTEAFF,TGTGCCAGCAGCCAAGTACCCACAGGGGCCTACACTGAAGCTTTCTTT